The sequence of this T cell receptor beta chain was determined in a study of T cell repertoires in cytomegalovirus infection. For the study at large: Carrying CMV and the relevant HLA type showed in public TCR beta signatures.

A single record per CDR3 protein comes from TCRdb applying MiXCR to the reads. Among approximately 74,000 distinct CDR3 sequences listed, around 40% were seen once. This CDR3 contains 16 residues. The V end lost 1 base, the J end lost 3 bases, and 13 bases lay between the germline ends. Germline V gene lookup returns CDR1 SNHLY and CDR2 FYNNEI. About this clonotype: Its cognate antigen is unknown.

Points from the study as a whole: Totalled public TCR beta family frequency picked out people who carried CMV plus the relevant HLA.

The source is a human donor in good health (CMV status not recorded). Some clones in this sample may be carry-over from other donors' samples. The sequencing here drew on CD8+ T cells from cultured PBMCs, taken from culture after CMV antigen stimulation. The chain recombines TRBV2 with TRBJ2-1; D perhaps matches TRBD1 (6 bases). CDR3 in DNA: TGTGCCAGCAGTGAAGGGACAGCGGTCCTCTACAATGAGCAGTTCTTC. Translating gives CASSEGTAVLYNEQFF.